This TCR beta chain comes out of a study of CD8 T cells in ankylosing spondylitis. This clonotype has a handful of counts. In TCRdb, the 5' RACE reads were re-called with MiXCR into one record per CDR3 protein. The profile shows some 300,000 distinct CDR3 sequences, 20% to 25% of them singletons. Germline CDR1 SGHTA, CDR2 FQGNSA. CDR3 length: 16 residues. The V gene end was trimmed by 4 bases and the J gene end by 3 bases; junction bases not matched to a gene: 5. The sequenced sample consisted of blood, either unsorted or a sorted T cell fraction (not recorded which). This chain links TRBV7-2 with TRBJ2-7, with 14 bases matching TRBD2. The sequence derives from a female donor with ankylosing spondylitis or in good health (not recorded which). In nucleotides, the CDR3 is TGTGCCAGCAGCTCTAGGACTAGCGGGAGGAACTACGAGCAGTACTTC. It codes for CASSSRTSGRNYEQYF. The full variable domain, with the rest looked up from reference TRBV7-2 and TRBJ2-7, is GAGVSQSPSNKVTEKGKDVELRCDPISGHTALYWYRQSLGQGLEFLIYFQGNSAPDKSGLPSDRFSAERTGGSVSTLTIQRTQQEDSAVYLCASSSRTSGRNYEQYFGPGTRLTVT.